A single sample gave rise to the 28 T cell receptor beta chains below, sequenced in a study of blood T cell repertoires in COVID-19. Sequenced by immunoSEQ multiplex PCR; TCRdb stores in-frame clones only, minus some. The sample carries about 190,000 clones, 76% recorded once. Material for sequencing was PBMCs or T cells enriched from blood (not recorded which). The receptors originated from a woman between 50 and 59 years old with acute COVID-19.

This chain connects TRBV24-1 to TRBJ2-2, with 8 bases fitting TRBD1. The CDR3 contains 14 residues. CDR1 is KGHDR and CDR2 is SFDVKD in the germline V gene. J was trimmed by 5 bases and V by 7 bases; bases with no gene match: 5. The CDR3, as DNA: TGTGCCACCAGCGAGACAGGGGATACCGGGGAGCTGTTTTTT. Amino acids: CATSETGDTGELFF.

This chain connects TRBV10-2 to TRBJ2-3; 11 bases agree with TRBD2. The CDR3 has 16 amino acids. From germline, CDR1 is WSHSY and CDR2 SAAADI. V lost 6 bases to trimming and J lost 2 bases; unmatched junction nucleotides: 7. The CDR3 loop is CASRTGTSGVTDTQYF. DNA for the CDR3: TGCGCCAGCAGAACAGGGACTAGCGGTGTCACAGATACGCAGTATTTT.

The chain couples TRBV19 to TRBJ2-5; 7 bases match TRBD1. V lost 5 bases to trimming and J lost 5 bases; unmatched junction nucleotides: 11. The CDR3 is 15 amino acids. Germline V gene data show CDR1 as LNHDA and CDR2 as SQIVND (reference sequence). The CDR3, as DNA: TGTGCCAGTAGTTCGGGGACAGAAAGGGTGGAGACCCAGTACTTC. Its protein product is CASSSGTERVETQYF.

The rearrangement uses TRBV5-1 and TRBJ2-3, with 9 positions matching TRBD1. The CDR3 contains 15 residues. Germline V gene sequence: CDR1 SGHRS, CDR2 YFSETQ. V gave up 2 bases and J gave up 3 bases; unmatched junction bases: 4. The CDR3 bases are TGCGCCAGCAGCTTACAGGGGGCTGAGACAGATACGCAGTATTTT. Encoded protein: CASSLQGAETDTQYF.

The CDR3, as DNA: TGTGCCACCGGAGGAGCTGGATATCAGCCCCAGCATTTT. This sequence encodes CATGGAGYQPQHF. V and J are TRBV24-1 and TRBJ1-5, with D hard to call. Germline V gene data show CDR1 as KGHDR and CDR2 as SFDVKD. Trimming took 9 bases from V and 5 from J, leaving 13 bases between them. This CDR3 is built from 13 residues.

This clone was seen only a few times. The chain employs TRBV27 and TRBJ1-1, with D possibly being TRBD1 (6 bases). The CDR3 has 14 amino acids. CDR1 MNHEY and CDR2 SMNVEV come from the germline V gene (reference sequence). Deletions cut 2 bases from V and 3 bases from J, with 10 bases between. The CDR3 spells CASSLRGSHTEAFF. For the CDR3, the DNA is TGTGCCAGCAGTTTAAGGGGGTCCCACACTGAAGCTTTCTTT.

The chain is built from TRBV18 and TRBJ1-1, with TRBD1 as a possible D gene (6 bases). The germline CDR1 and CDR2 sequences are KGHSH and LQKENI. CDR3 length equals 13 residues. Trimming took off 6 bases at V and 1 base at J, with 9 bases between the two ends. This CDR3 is CASSGQANTEAFF. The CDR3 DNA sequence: TGTGCCAGCTCGGGACAAGCGAACACTGAAGCTTTCTTT.

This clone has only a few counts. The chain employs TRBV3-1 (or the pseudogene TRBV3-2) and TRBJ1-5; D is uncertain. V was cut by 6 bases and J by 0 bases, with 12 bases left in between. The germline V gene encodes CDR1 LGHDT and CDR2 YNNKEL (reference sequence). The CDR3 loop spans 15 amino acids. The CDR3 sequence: CASSGGLLSNQPQHF. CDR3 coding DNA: TGTGCCAGCAGTGGAGGCCTTCTTAGCAATCAGCCCCAGCATTTT.

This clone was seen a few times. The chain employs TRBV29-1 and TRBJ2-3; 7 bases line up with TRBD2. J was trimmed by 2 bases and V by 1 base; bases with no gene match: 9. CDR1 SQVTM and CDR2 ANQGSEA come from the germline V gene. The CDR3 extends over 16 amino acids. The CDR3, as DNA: TGCAGCGTTGAAGGGGCGCTAGCGGACCTCACAGATACGCAGTATTTT. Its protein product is CSVEGALADLTDTQYF.

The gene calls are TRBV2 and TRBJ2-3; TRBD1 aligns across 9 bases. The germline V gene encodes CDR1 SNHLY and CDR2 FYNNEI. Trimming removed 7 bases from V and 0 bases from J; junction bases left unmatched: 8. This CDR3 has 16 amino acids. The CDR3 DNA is TGTGCCAGCAACACGGGACAGGGAAAAAGCACAGATACGCAGTATTTT. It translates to CASNTGQGKSTDTQYF. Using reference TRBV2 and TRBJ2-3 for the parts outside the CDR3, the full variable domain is EPEVTQTPSHQVTQMGQEVILRCVPISNHLYFYWYRQILGQKVEFLVSFYNNEISEKSEIFDDQFSVERPDGSNFTLKIRSTKLEDSAMYFCASNTGQGKSTDTQYFGPGTRLTVL.

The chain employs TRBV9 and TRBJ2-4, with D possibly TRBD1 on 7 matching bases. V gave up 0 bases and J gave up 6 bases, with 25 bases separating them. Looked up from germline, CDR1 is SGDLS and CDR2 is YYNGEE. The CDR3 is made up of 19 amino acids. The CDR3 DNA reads TGTGCCAGCAGCGTAGTTGCGAGGGGTGGGGGGACAGAATTAAACATTCAGTACTTC. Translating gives CASSVVARGGGTELNIQYF.

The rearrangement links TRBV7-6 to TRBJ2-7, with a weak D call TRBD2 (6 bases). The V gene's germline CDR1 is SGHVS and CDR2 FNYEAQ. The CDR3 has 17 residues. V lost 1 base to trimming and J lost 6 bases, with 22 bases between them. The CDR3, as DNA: TGTGCCAGCAGCTTAGGGCCGGGGTTGGGGGGAGAAAGCGAGCAGTACGTC. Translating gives CASSLGPGLGGESEQYV.

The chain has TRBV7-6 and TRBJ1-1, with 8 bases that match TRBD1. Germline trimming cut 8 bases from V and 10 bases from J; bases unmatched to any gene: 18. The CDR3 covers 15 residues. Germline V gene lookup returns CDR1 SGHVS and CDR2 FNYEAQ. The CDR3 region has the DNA TGTGCCAGCCAGTCGGGGACAGGAATAGCTAGGGGAGCTTTCTTT. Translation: CASQSGTGIARGAFF.

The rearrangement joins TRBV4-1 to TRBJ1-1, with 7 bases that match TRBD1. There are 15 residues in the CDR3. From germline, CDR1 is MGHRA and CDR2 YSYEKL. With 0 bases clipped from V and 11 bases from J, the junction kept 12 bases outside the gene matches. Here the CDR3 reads CASSQDLRRPGGAFF. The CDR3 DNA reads TGCGCCAGCAGCCAAGATTTACGTCGACCAGGGGGGGCTTTCTTT.

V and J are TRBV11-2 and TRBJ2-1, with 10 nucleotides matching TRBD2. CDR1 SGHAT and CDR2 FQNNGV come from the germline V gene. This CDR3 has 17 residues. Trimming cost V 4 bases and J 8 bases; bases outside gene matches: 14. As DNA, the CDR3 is TGTGCCAGCAGCTCCTTTGGGAGCGGGGGGGCCGTCGATGAGCAGTTCTTC. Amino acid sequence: CASSSFGSGGAVDEQFF.

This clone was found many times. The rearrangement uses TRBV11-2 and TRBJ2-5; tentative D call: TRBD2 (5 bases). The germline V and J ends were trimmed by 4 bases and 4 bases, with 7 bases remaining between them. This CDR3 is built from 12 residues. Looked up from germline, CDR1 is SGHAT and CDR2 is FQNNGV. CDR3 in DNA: TGTGCCAGCAGCTCGGACTCAGAGACCCAGTACTTC. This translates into CASSSDSETQYF.

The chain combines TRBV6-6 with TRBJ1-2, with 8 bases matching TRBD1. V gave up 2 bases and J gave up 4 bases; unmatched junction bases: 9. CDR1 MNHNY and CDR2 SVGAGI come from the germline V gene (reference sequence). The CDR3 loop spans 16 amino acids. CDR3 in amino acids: CASSYKGQALSYGYTF. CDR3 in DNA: TGTGCCAGCAGTTACAAGGGACAGGCTCTGTCCTATGGCTACACCTTC.

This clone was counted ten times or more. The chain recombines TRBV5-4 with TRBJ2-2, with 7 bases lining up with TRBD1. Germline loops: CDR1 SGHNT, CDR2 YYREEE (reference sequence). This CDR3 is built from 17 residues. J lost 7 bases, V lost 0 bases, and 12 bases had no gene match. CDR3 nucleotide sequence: TGTGCCAGCAGCTTGGACTTGAGACAGGGAACGGTCGGGGAGCTGTTTTTT. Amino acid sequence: CASSLDLRQGTVGELFF.

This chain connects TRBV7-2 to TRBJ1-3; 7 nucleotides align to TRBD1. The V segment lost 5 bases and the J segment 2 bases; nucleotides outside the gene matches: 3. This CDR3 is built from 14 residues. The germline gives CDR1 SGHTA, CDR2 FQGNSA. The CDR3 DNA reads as TGTGCCAGCAGCAAAGGGACAGCTGGAAACACCATATATTTT. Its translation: CASSKGTAGNTIYF.

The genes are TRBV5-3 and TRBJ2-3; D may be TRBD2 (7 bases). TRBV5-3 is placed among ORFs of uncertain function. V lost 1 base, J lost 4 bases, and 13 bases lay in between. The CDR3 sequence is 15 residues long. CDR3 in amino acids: CARSLRGGLADTQYF. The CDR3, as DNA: TGTGCCAGAAGCTTGAGGGGGGGCCTCGCAGATACGCAGTATTTT.

CDR3 DNA sequence: TGCGCCAGCAGCAAACCGGGACTAGCGGGTGTCAATGAGCAGTTCTTC. Amino acids: CASSKPGLAGVNEQFF. This chain links TRBV5-1 with TRBJ2-1; 12 bases match TRBD2. From germline, CDR1 is SGHRS and CDR2 YFSETQ. The trim removed 4 bases at V and 6 bases at J, leaving 8 bases unmatched. There are 16 residues in the CDR3. Together with reference TRBV5-1 and TRBJ2-1, the CDR3 gives the full variable domain: KAGVTQTPRYLIKTRGQQVTLSCSPISGHRSVSWYQQTPGQGLQFLFEYFSETQRNKGNFPGRFSGRQFSNSRSEMNVSTLELGDSALYLCASSKPGLAGVNEQFFGPGTRLTVL.

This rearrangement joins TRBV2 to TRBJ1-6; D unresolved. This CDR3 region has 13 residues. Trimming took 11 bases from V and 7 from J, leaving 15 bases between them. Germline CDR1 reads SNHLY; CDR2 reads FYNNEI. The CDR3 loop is CAHSGEPNSPLHF. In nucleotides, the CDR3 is TGTGCCCACAGCGGGGAACCGAATTCACCCCTCCACTTT.

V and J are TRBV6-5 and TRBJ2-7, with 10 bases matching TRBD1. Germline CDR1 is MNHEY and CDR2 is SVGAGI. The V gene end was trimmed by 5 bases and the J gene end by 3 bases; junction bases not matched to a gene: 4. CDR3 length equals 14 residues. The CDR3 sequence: CASSRGQGDYEQYV. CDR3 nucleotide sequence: TGTGCCAGCAGTCGAGGACAGGGGGACTACGAGCAGTACGTC.

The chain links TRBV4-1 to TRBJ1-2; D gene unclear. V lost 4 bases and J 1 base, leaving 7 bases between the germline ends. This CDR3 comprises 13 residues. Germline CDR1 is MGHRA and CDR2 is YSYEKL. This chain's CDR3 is CASSPTDNYGYTF. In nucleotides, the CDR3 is TGCGCCAGCAGCCCCACAGATAACTATGGCTACACCTTC.

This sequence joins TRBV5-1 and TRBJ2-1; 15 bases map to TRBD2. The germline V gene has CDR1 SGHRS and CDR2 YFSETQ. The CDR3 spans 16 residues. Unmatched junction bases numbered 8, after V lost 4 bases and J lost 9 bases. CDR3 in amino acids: CASSATGLAGGSEQFF. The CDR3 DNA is TGCGCCAGCAGCGCGACGGGACTAGCGGGGGGTAGTGAGCAGTTCTTC. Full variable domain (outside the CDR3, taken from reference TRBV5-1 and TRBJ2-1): KAGVTQTPRYLIKTRGQQVTLSCSPISGHRSVSWYQQTPGQGLQFLFEYFSETQRNKGNFPGRFSGRQFSNSRSEMNVSTLELGDSALYLCASSATGLAGGSEQFFGPGTRLTVL.

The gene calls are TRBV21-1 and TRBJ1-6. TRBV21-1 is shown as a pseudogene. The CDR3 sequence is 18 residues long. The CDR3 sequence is CASSKTPRRSSYNSPLHF. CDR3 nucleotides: TGTGCCAGCAGCAAGACCCCTCGAAGGAGCTCCTATAATTCACCCCTCCACTTT.

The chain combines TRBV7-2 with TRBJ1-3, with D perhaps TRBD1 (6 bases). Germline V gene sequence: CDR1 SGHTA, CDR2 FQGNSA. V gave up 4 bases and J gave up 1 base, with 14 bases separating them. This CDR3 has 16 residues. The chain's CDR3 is CASSSRTAASGNTIYF. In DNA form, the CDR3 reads TGTGCCAGCAGCTCTCGGACAGCTGCGTCTGGAAACACCATATATTTT.

The CDR3 here is CASSLVNRIEDGYTF. In DNA form, the CDR3 reads TGTGCCAGCAGCTTAGTAAACAGGATTGAGGATGGCTACACCTTC. The gene calls are TRBV7-9 and TRBJ1-2, with a possible D match to TRBD1 (5 bases). The germline CDR1 and CDR2 sequences are SEHNR and FQNEAQ (reference sequence). The CDR3 sequence is 15 residues long. V was pared by 1 base and J by 6 bases, with 15 bases between.